The present entry profiles one T cell receptor (beta chain) with its context. Its antigen remains unknown. The data belong to a study of cytomegalovirus exposure and HLA in healthy donors. Primers for the PCR totalled 60 Vbeta and 13 Jbeta. Original methodology: Per a later analysis, the number of unique TCR beta chains was roughly 87 million, of which some 10 million were shared. Using immunoSEQ multiplex PCR, the repertoire was profiled, and TCRdb retains in-frame clones only, with some absent. That table is the source of V, J and clone size, and D and trimming were worked out from the DNA. The profile shows under 150,000 clones, around 83% of them singletons. Findings of the study overall: Being productive about 90% or about 30% of the time was typical of most TCR beta V segments in an earlier analysis.

The germline V gene encodes CDR1 PRHDT and CDR2 FYEKMQ (reference sequence). The CDR3 spans 16 residues. Trimming stripped 3 bases from V and 0 bases from J, with 14 bases between. Nominal health characterized the donors when sampled, though unrecorded immune exposures were likely. This TCR came from a girl between 2 and 10 years old in good health and CMV-seronegative. Sequenced: PBMCs. The chain combines TRBV13 with TRBJ1-1; D call uncertain. Written as DNA, the CDR3 is TGTGCCAGCAGCTTTGCCGGAGGCTATGTGAACACTGAAGCTTTCTTT. Translating gives CASSFAGGYVNTEAFF. The variable domain in full, completed from reference TRBV13 and TRBJ1-1, reads AAGVIQSPRHLIKEKRETATLKCYPIPRHDTVYWYQQGPGQDPQFLISFYEKMQSDKGSIPDRFSAQQFSDYHSELNMSSLELGDSALYFCASSFAGGYVNTEAFFGQGTRLTVV.